A single sample gave rise to the 29 T cell receptor beta chains below, sequenced in a study of quantifying T cell responses using KT2 cells. Background on the study: RNA was reverse transcribed with TCR alpha and beta constant-region primers.

An oligo carrying a UMI was ligated to the cDNA 3' end. The first PCR ran approximately 4 cycles with an equimolar RC1.1 and RC1.2 beta primer mix. TCRdb analysed the UMI-ligation and nested PCR reads with MiXCR anew, one entry per CDR3 protein. In the table there are just under 50,000 distinct CDR3 sequences, about 9.9% of which are singletons. The sequenced sample was PBMCs spiked with cells of the T cell clone KT2. These receptors were taken from a human donor.

This clonotype occurred many times. The chain is built from TRBV10-1 and TRBJ2-7; tentative D call: TRBD2 (5 bases). Germline V CDR1 and CDR2: WNHNN, SYGVQD (reference sequence). This CDR3 is 14 amino acids long. V lost 6 bases, J lost 2 bases, and 14 bases lay in between. Here the CDR3 DNA reads TGCGCCAGCAGGCCCCGCGGGCTGACCTACGAGCAGTACTTC. It is translated as CASRPRGLTYEQYF.

J is TRBJ2-5 and V is TRBV5-4; D gene unclear. Trimming took off 0 bases at V and 2 bases at J, with 8 bases between the two ends. CDR3 length: 14 residues. The germline V gene has CDR1 SGHNT and CDR2 YYREEE (reference sequence). CDR3 sequence (DNA): TGTGCCAGCAGCTTGGCCGGCCTACAAGAGACCCAGTACTTC. Encoded protein: CASSLAGLQETQYF.

The table lists this clonotype with a few counts. V gene TRBV30 combines with J gene TRBJ2-2; D might be TRBD1 (5 bases). The germline gives CDR1 GTSNPN, CDR2 SVGIG (reference sequence). The CDR3 contains 14 residues. Trimming pared 2 bases from V and 2 bases from J, leaving 9 bases between. The CDR3 loop is CAWSQGPNTGELFF. CDR3 sequence (DNA): TGTGCCTGGAGTCAGGGTCCCAACACCGGGGAGCTGTTTTTT.

This sequence joins TRBV5-1 and TRBJ1-2; 11 bases are a match to TRBD1. The CDR3 length is 13 residues. Germline-derived CDR1 and CDR2 are SGHRS and YFSETQ. Losses at the gene ends were 4 bases for V and 10 bases for J; bases not matched to a gene: 6. The CDR3 loop reads CASSQVGQGDYTF. CDR3 coding DNA: TGCGCCAGCAGCCAGGTGGGACAGGGGGACTACACCTTC.

The table lists this clonotype with a few counts. The chain couples TRBV7-9 to TRBJ1-1, with D perhaps TRBD1 (5 bases). Germline V lookup: CDR1 SEHNR, CDR2 FQNEAQ (reference sequence). The CDR3 has 15 residues. Trimming pared 1 base from V and 4 bases from J, leaving 13 bases between. CDR3 DNA: TGTGCCAGCAGCTTAGGGGGGTACGGGGGCACTGAAGCTTTCTTT. Translating gives CASSLGGYGGTEAFF.

CDR3 sequence: CASRVQGVAEAFF. In DNA form, the CDR3 reads TGTGCCAGCAGAGTACAGGGTGTAGCTGAAGCTTTCTTT. V and J are TRBV27 and TRBJ1-1, with a tentative D call TRBD1 (6 bases). Trimming shortened V by 6 bases and J by 6 bases, and 14 bases separated the two germline ends. CDR1 is MNHEY, CDR2 SMNVEV, per germline (reference sequence). The CDR3 length is 13 residues.

The chain has TRBV6-1 and TRBJ2-7; no clear D. The V gene's germline CDR1 is MNHNS and CDR2 SASEGT. V was cut by 8 bases and J by 2 bases, with 13 bases left in between. This CDR3 is built from 13 residues. CDR3 protein: CASQTPPAYEQYF. CDR3 sequence (DNA): TGTGCCAGCCAGACTCCTCCGGCCTACGAGCAGTACTTC.

This clonotype was seen more than once but under ten times. The chain uses TRBV18 and TRBJ2-6; weak D call: TRBD1 (6 bases). The CDR3 is 19 residues long. Germline V gene data show CDR1 as KGHSH and CDR2 as LQKENI. The V end was cut by 3 bases, the J end by 2 bases, with 20 bases between. In nucleotides, the CDR3 is TGTGCCAGCTCACCGACCCTTGGGGGCGCCGCTGCTGGGGCCAACGTCCTGACTTTC. It translates to CASSPTLGGAAAGANVLTF.

In DNA, the CDR3 is TGCAGTGCTAGGTTCTCTGGAAACACCATATATTTT. This codes for CSARFSGNTIYF. V gene TRBV20-1 combines with J gene TRBJ1-3; unclear D gene. The CDR3 has 12 residues. Trimming shortened V by 3 bases and J by 0 bases, and 3 bases separated the two germline ends. Germline-derived CDR1 and CDR2 are DFQATT and SNEGSKA (reference sequence).

This clonotype was found many times. The J gene is TRBJ2-1, the V gene TRBV24-1; 11 nucleotides match TRBD2. Losses at the gene ends were 4 bases for V and 3 bases for J; bases not matched to a gene: 7. CDR1 and CDR2 from the germline V gene are KGHDR and SFDVKD. CDR3 length equals 17 residues. Written as DNA, the CDR3 is TGTGCCACCAGTGACCCTCTAGCGGGAGGTCTCTACAATGAGCAGTTCTTC. It translates to CATSDPLAGGLYNEQFF.

This clonotype was seen many times. In DNA, the CDR3 is TGCAGTGCTAAAACAGGGGAGTTTGGCGAGCAGTACTTC. Its translation: CSAKTGEFGEQYF. The gene calls are TRBV20-1 and TRBJ2-7; 7 bases line up with TRBD1. This CDR3 region has 13 residues. Losses at the gene ends were 4 bases for V and 6 bases for J; bases not matched to a gene: 9. From germline, CDR1 is DFQATT and CDR2 SNEGSKA (reference sequence).

In nucleotides, the CDR3 is TGTGCCAGCAGCCAAGATCGGTCGGGGTTGCAGTACTTC. Its translation is CASSQDRSGLQYF. V is TRBV4-2 and J is TRBJ2-7, with TRBD2 as a possible D gene (5 bases). The V end was cut by 0 bases, the J end by 9 bases, with 12 bases between. The CDR3 consists of 13 residues. Per germline, CDR1 LGHNA and CDR2 YNFKEQ.

The CDR3 reads CASSPSELRSLGEQYF. The DNA for the CDR3 is TGTGCCAGCAGCCCCTCGGAGCTCCGCTCCCTAGGAGAGCAGTACTTC. The chain combines TRBV3-1 with TRBJ2-7; D unclear. The CDR3 totals 16 residues. Trimming shortened V by 4 bases and J by 7 bases, and 23 bases separated the two germline ends. Germline V gives CDR1 LGHDT, CDR2 YNNKEL (reference sequence).

Many counts were recorded for this clonotype. V usage is TRBV9 and J usage is TRBJ2-1; D is undetermined. The germline V and J ends were trimmed by 0 bases and 7 bases, with 8 bases remaining between them. The CDR3 contains 13 residues. Germline V gene data show CDR1 as SGDLS and CDR2 as YYNGEE. In nucleotides, the CDR3 is TGTGCCAGCAGCGTAGGAAGGCTTAATGAGCAGTTCTTC. Protein sequence: CASSVGRLNEQFF.

This clonotype has ten or more counts. The rearrangement links TRBV7-9 to TRBJ2-3; unclear D gene. CDR1 and CDR2 from the germline V gene are SEHNR and FQNEAQ (reference sequence). The CDR3 covers 14 residues. Between the trimmed V and J ends, which lost 5 bases and 8 bases, there was a span of 17 bases. The CDR3 reads CASSKPPPAFTQYF. CDR3 bases: TGTGCCAGCAGCAAACCTCCCCCCGCATTTACGCAGTATTTT. The whole variable domain, filled in from reference TRBV7-9 and TRBJ2-3, reads DTGVSQNPRHKITKRGQNVTFRCDPISEHNRLYWYRQTLGQGPEFLTYFQNEAQLEKSRLLSDRFSAERPKGSFSTLEIQRTEQGDSAMYLCASSKPPPAFTQYFGPGTRLTVL.

The table lists this clonotype with many counts. The CDR3 is CASSLGTSIRETQYF. As DNA, the CDR3 is TGTGCCAGCAGCCTCGGGACTAGCATTCGAGAGACCCAGTACTTC. J is TRBJ2-5 and V is TRBV11-2; 9 bases map to TRBD2. CDR3 length: 15 amino acids. Per germline, CDR1 SGHAT and CDR2 FQNNGV. V dropped 5 bases and J dropped 4; count of bases not matched to a gene: 8.

The CDR3 protein is CASSRGRDQPQHF. As DNA, the CDR3 is TGTGCCAGCAGCCGCGGACGGGATCAGCCCCAGCATTTT. V is TRBV6-2 or TRBV6-3 and J is TRBJ1-5, with unresolved D. The CDR3 runs 13 residues. Looked up from germline, CDR1 is MNHEY and CDR2 is SVGEGT. Trimming removed 6 bases at V and 5 bases at J, with 11 bases between.

The chain is built from TRBV5-1 and TRBJ1-4; unclear D gene. Trimming removed 2 bases at V and 2 bases at J, with 7 bases between. The CDR3 is made up of 14 amino acids. Germline CDR1 and CDR2: SGHRS and YFSETQ. CDR3 loop: CASSLESTNEKLFF. In DNA form, the CDR3 reads TGCGCCAGCAGCTTAGAGTCCACTAATGAAAAACTGTTTTTT.

This clonotype showed up many times. CDR3 region: CASSQEQGARTEAFF. For the CDR3, the DNA is TGTGCCAGCAGCCAAGAGCAGGGGGCGCGTACTGAAGCTTTCTTT. The rearrangement uses TRBV4-2 and TRBJ1-1; 8 positions match TRBD1. Losses at the gene ends were 0 bases for V and 5 bases for J; bases not matched to a gene: 5. In germline, CDR1 is LGHNA, CDR2 YNFKEQ. CDR3 size: 15 residues.

Of note for this clonotype: A junction boundary mismatches the germline segment, possibly from a read error. V and J are TRBV18 and TRBJ1-4; TRBD1 matches at 8 bases. Germline V CDR1 and CDR2: KGHSH, LQKENI. CDR3 length: 15 residues. DNA for the CDR3: TGTGCCAGCACACCGCCGGGACAGGCTAATGAAAAACTGTTTTTT. Translating gives CASTPPGQANEKLFF.

This clonotype showed up many times. In DNA, the CDR3 is TGTGCCAGCAGAAGGGGGGTCTATGTTACAGATACGCAGTATTTT. Translation gives CASRRGVYVTDTQYF. The chain joins TRBV6-5 to TRBJ2-3, with D perhaps given as TRBD1 or TRBD2 (6 bases each). Trimming stripped 6 bases from V and 3 bases from J, with 16 bases between. Per germline, CDR1 MNHEY and CDR2 SVGAGI. This CDR3 contains 15 residues.

There are a few counts of this clonotype. The chain employs TRBV6-5 and TRBJ1-6, with 7 nucleotides matching TRBD1. From germline, CDR1 is MNHEY and CDR2 SVGAGI. V shed 0 bases and J 7 bases; nucleotides not matched to a gene: 3. This CDR3 region has 15 residues. DNA for the CDR3: TGTGCCAGCAGTTACTCGGGACAGACAAATTCACCCCTCCACTTT. Amino acids: CASSYSGQTNSPLHF.

This clonotype was seen at least ten times. The chain uses TRBV10-1 and TRBJ2-3, with a tentative D call TRBD2 (6 bases). Germline-derived CDR1 and CDR2 are WNHNN and SYGVQD (reference sequence). This CDR3 spans 14 amino acids. V dropped 2 bases and J dropped 6 bases, with 12 bases sitting between them. This CDR3 is CASSEGTDVDTQYF. Written as DNA, the CDR3 is TGCGCCAGCAGTGAGGGGACTGACGTGGATACGCAGTATTTT.

This rearrangement joins TRBV12-3 or TRBV12-4 to TRBJ1-1; 8 positions match TRBD1. Trimming at V came to 7 bases and at J to 5 bases, leaving 18 bases not matched to a gene. The CDR3 loop spans 17 amino acids. The CDR3 reads CASTKGQGRGPGTEAFF. For the CDR3, the DNA is TGTGCCAGCACCAAAGGACAGGGAAGGGGTCCGGGGACTGAAGCTTTCTTT.

The chain joins TRBV7-3 to TRBJ2-2; a weak D match, TRBD2 (5 bases). This CDR3 comprises 14 residues. The V and J ends lost 4 bases and 6 bases respectively, with 12 bases between them. Germline lookup yields CDR1 SGHTA and CDR2 FQGTGA. CDR3: CASSSTGSAGELFF. CDR3 in DNA: TGTGCCAGCAGCTCGACGGGGAGCGCCGGGGAGCTGTTTTTT.

This clonotype has just a few counts. CDR3 DNA: TGTGCCAGCAGCTTCGGAGGAGGCGGCCAAAATGAGCAGTTCTTC. Residues: CASSFGGGGQNEQFF. The V call is TRBV7-9, the J call TRBJ2-1; maybe TRBD2 (5 bases). Looked up from germline, CDR1 is SEHNR and CDR2 is FQNEAQ (reference sequence). CDR3 size: 15 residues. V lost 3 bases to trimming and J lost 7 bases, with 16 bases between them.

The chain uses TRBV7-8 and TRBJ2-7, with D possibly matching TRBD2 (6 bases). Germline V gives CDR1 SGHVS, CDR2 FQNEAQ. Trimming removed 2 bases at V and 9 bases at J, with 17 bases between. This CDR3 contains 14 residues. CDR3 residues: CASSLSGTSTMQYF. The DNA for the CDR3 is TGTGCCAGCAGCTTATCGGGGACTTCCACGATGCAGTACTTC.

This clonotype showed up just a few times. This chain links TRBV12-3 or TRBV12-4 with TRBJ1-4, with 8 bases matching TRBD1. This CDR3 is 14 amino acids long. Trimming at V came to 6 bases and at J to 8 bases, leaving 8 bases not matched to a gene. CDR3 nucleotides: TGTGCCAGCAGACCATCCGACAGGGGCGAAAAACTGTTTTTT. Encoded protein: CASRPSDRGEKLFF.

In regard to this clonotype: A much more abundant neighbour one base away suggests this may be a read error. This rearrangement joins TRBV11-2 to TRBJ1-6; TRBD1 is a possible D gene (6 bases). Looked up from germline, CDR1 is SGHAT and CDR2 is FQNNGV. Trimming stripped 5 bases from V and 8 bases from J, with 19 bases between. This CDR3 is built from 16 residues. The CDR3 DNA reads TGTGCCAGCAGCACAGGGCACGGGAGGGGGTATTCACCCCTCCACTTT. This gives the protein CASSTGHGRGYSPLHF.